The present entry profiles one TCR beta chain with its context. The target antigen is unknown. Other DNA sequences in the sample encode the same CDR3. This sample stems from a study of cytomegalovirus exposure and HLA in healthy donors. Per the germline V gene, CDR1 is MNHEY and CDR2 is SVGAGI. V was pared by 0 bases and J by 2 bases, with 10 bases between. The CDR3 sequence is 15 residues long. General study points: A few of the chains that were CMV-associated were confirmed in vitro to be specific for CMV antigens. Cytomegalovirus-associated TCR beta chains were listed, numbering approximately 150. Researchers left out some V segments, among them TRBV6-2 and TRBV6-3, as indistinguishable. Versus the 666-donor mean, an Asian-associated ancestry cluster reportedly showed fewer N-insertions in a later analysis.

PCR was performed using 60 Vbeta and 13 Jbeta primers. Only in-frame clones appear in the TCRdb table, and some are missing; sequencing was by immunoSEQ multiplex PCR. The listing records under 150,000 clones. The gene calls are TRBV6-5 and TRBJ1-2; no clear D. Specimen: PBMCs. The clonotype comes from a man aged 35 to 55 in good health and CMV-seronegative. The CDR3: CASSYSPEGNYGYTF. Written as DNA, the CDR3 is TGTGCCAGCAGTTACTCCCCCGAGGGCAACTATGGCTACACCTTC.